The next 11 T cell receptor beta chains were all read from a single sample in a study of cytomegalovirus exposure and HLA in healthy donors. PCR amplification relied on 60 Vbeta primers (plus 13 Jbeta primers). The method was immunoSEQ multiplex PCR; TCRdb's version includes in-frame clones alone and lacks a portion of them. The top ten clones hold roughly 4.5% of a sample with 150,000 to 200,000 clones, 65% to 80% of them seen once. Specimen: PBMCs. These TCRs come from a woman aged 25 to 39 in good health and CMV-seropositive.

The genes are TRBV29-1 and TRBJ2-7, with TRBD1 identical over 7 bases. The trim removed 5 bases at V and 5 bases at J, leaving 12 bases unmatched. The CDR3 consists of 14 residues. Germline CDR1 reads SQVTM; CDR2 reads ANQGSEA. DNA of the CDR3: TGCAGCGTTCAACCGGCGACAGGGCCCCACGAGCAGTACTTC. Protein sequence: CSVQPATGPHEQYF.

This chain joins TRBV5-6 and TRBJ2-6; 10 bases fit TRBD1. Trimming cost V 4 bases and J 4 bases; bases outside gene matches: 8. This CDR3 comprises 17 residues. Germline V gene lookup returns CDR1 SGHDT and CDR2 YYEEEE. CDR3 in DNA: TGTGCCAGCAGCCCCGGGACAGGGGTAGAGGGGGCCAACGTCCTGACTTTC. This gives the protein CASSPGTGVEGANVLTF.

In DNA form, the CDR3 reads TGTGCCAGCAGGCGGACAGATTATGGCTACACCTTC. It yields the protein CASRRTDYGYTF. The J gene is TRBJ1-2, the V gene TRBV11-2; tentative D call: TRBD1 (6 bases). The CDR3 spans 12 residues. CDR1 and CDR2 (germline): SGHAT, FQNNGV. Trimming took 6 bases from V and 5 from J, leaving 10 bases between them.

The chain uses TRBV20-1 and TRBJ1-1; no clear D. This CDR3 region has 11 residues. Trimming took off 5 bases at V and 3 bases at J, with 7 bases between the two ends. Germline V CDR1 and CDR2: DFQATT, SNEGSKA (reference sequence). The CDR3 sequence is CSAGHDTEAFF. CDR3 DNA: TGCAGTGCTGGGCACGACACTGAAGCTTTCTTT.

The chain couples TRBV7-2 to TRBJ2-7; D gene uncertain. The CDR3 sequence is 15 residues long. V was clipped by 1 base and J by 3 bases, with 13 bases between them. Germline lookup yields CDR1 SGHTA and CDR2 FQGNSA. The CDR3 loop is CASSLGGDFFYEQYF. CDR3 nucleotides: TGTGCCAGCAGCTTAGGAGGCGACTTTTTCTACGAGCAGTACTTC.

The CDR3 DNA follows: TGTGCCAGTAGTCCCCCGGTCGGCAGGGCTACTTCCAGGGGCACAGATACGCAGTATTTT. It yields the protein CASSPPVGRATSRGTDTQYF. This chain uses TRBV19 with TRBJ2-3; possibly TRBD1 for D (5 bases). V dropped 5 bases and J dropped 1 base, with 28 bases sitting between them. Per germline, CDR1 LNHDA and CDR2 SQIVND (reference sequence). The CDR3 has 20 residues.

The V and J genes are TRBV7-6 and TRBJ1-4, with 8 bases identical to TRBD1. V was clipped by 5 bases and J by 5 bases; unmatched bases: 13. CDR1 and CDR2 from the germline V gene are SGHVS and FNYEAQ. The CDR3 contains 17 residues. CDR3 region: CASSMRVPGTGNEKLFF. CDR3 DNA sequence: TGTGCCAGCAGCATGAGAGTACCCGGGACAGGAAATGAAAAACTGTTTTTT.

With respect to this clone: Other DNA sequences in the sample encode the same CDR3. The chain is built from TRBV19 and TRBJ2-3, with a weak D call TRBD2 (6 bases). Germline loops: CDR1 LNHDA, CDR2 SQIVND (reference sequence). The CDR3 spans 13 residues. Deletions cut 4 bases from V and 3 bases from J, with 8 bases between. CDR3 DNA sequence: TGTGCCAGTAGTAGGGGAGGAACAGATACGCAGTATTTT. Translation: CASSRGGTDTQYF.

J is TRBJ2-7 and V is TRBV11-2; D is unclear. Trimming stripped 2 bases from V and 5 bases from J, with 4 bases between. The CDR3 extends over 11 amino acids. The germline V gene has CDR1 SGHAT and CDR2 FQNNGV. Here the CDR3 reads CASSLPDEQYF. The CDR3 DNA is TGTGCCAGCAGCTTACCAGACGAGCAGTACTTC.

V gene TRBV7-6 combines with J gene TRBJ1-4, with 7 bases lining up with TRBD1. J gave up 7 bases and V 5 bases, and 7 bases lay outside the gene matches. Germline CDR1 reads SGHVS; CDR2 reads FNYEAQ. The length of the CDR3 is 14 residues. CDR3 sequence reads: CASSLSRGPEKLFF. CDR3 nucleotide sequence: TGTGCCAGCAGCCTTTCAAGGGGGCCTGAAAAACTGTTTTTT.

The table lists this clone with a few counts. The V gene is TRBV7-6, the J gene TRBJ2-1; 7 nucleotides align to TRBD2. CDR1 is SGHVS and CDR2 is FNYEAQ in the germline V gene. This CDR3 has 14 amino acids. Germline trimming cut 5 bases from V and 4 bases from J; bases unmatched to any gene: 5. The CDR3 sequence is CASSRTSAYNEQFF. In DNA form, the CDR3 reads TGTGCCAGCAGCCGCACTAGCGCGTACAATGAGCAGTTCTTC.